This T cell receptor (beta chain) was recovered during a study of regulatory T cells in long-lasting Graves disease. With V trimmed by 3 bases and J by 2 bases, 12 bases remained unmatched. CDR3 length: 17 amino acids. Per the germline V gene, CDR1 is MNHGY and CDR2 is SVAAGI. For TCR beta, libraries came from iRepertoire HTBI primers and Arm-PCR of CDR3 regions. TCRdb reprocessed the multiplex PCR reads via MiXCR and lists one record per CDR3 protein. The profile covers some 560,000 distinct CDR3 sequences, with approximately 16% appearing a single time and just under 25% taken by the ten largest. Noted time point: newly diagnosed GD, antithyroid drugs for less than 3 months. RNA isolated from PBMCs was used to make the TCR library. In this sample, this clonotype turned up a few times. In addition, the sample was reused for a study of T cells in Graves' hyperthyroidism and ophthalmopathy. Per that paper: Hyperthyroidism had been newly diagnosed in patients aged 18 to 65, and its duration was under 2 months.

The rearrangement uses TRBV6-9 and TRBJ1-2; 7 bases agree with TRBD1. The sequencing here drew on peripheral blood mononuclear cells (PBMCs), taken at new diagnosis, from a patient treated with antithyroid drugs. The origin of this receptor is a woman aged 35-65 years with Graves disease. CDR3 sequence reads: CASSYITSRQGNYGYTF. The CDR3 coding sequence is TGTGCCAGCAGTTACATTACTTCGCGACAGGGAAACTATGGCTACACCTTC.